This is a list of T cell receptor beta chains from one sample in a study of T-cell memory formation after mild COVID-19. TCRdb re-called the 5' RACE reads through MiXCR, storing one row per CDR3 protein. The sample comprises around 250,000 distinct CDR3 sequences, roughly 16% of which are singletons, and 23% rests with the top ten. The material sequenced was PBMCs or a T cell subset sorted from them (not recorded which). The source is a man younger than 30 who had mild COVID-19 (a few samples of this study predate the infection). Cell type and time point are not known. Each CDR3 is given with its conserved first and last residue. For some rows the clone size is stated as once, few or many, or as a class when expanded; others skip it.

j_call: TRBJ2-2
clone_size: -
v_call: TRBV27
cdr3_aa: CASSLIGSTGELFF

j_call: TRBJ1-2
clone_size: -
v_call: TRBV20-1
cdr3_aa: CSARGQANYGYTF

j_call: TRBJ1-2
clone_size: few
v_call: TRBV20-1
cdr3_aa: CSAGVQYGYTF

j_call: TRBJ2-5
clone_size: few
v_call: TRBV12-3/TRBV12-4
cdr3_aa: CASRGGGEGQETQYF

j_call: TRBJ2-3
clone_size: -
v_call: TRBV12-5
cdr3_aa: CASAIGGGGLDTQYF

j_call: TRBJ2-3
clone_size: -
v_call: TRBV7-9
cdr3_aa: CASSRAYTDTQYF

j_call: TRBJ2-4
clone_size: -
v_call: TRBV5-5
cdr3_aa: CASSRQQGAKNIQYF

j_call: TRBJ2-1
clone_size: -
v_call: TRBV5-1
cdr3_aa: CASSLFAGGQNEQFF

j_call: TRBJ1-4
clone_size: few
v_call: TRBV14
cdr3_aa: CASSRGRATNEKLFF

j_call: TRBJ2-1
clone_size: -
v_call: TRBV12-3/TRBV12-4
cdr3_aa: CASSILAGFYNEQFF

j_call: TRBJ1-5
clone_size: -
v_call: TRBV2
cdr3_aa: CASSEGQAWGQPQHF

j_call: TRBJ1-1
clone_size: many
v_call: TRBV7-2
cdr3_aa: CASSRNRQENTEAFF

j_call: TRBJ1-2
clone_size: few
v_call: TRBV12-3/TRBV12-4
cdr3_aa: CASRPGTGFYGYTF

j_call: TRBJ2-2
clone_size: few
v_call: TRBV6-5
cdr3_aa: CASSRTQGENLGELFF

j_call: TRBJ2-5
clone_size: -
v_call: TRBV24-1
cdr3_aa: CATSGQKETQYF

j_call: TRBJ1-2
clone_size: -
v_call: TRBV5-6
cdr3_aa: CASSRGRDGYTF